This T cell receptor beta chain emerged from a study of cytomegalovirus exposure and HLA in healthy donors. Study in general: HLA-typed donors were the source of about 85 million unique TCRs, which an early data release held.

When sampled, the donors appeared nominally healthy, though they likely had unrecorded immune exposures. The study's findings and limits: From TCR beta sequences, most subjects' HLA-A and HLA-B alleles were reportedly predicted accurately.

As concerns this clone: Its target is not known.

PCR involved 60 Vbeta and 13 Jbeta primers. Methods used by the authors: Around 76 million unique TCR beta chains, roughly 10 million shared, were counted in a later analysis. TCRdb's copy holds only in-frame clones and misses some; the assay was immunoSEQ multiplex PCR. The DNA was the basis for D and trimming; V, J and clone size are from that table. The sample yields some 100,000 clones, approximately 68% seen once. Trimming removed 9 bases from V and 3 bases from J, with 12 bases in between. Germline V gene sequence: CDR1 MNHEY, CDR2 SMNVEV (reference sequence). There are 12 residues in the CDR3. The sequenced sample consisted of PBMCs. The chain combines TRBV27 with TRBJ2-7, with D tentatively TRBD2 (5 bases). The source of this sequence is a woman aged 18-30 years in good health and CMV-seropositive. CDR3 sequence reads: CARSGAIYEQYF. For the CDR3, the DNA is TGTGCCAGAAGCGGCGCTATCTACGAGCAGTACTTC.